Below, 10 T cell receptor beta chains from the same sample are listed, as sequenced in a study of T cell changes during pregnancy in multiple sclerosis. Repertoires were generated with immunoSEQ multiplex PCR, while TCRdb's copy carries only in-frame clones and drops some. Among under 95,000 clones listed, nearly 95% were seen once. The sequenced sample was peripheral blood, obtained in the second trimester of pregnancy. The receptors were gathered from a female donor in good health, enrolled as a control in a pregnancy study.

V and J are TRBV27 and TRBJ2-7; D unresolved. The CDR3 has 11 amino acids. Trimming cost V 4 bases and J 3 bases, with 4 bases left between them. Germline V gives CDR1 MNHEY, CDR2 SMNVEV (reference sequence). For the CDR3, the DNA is TGTGCCAGCAGTTCCCACTACGAGCAGTACTTC. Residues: CASSSHYEQYF.

The CDR3 reads CASSEAPAGLEYF. DNA for the CDR3: TGTGCCAGCAGTGAAGCTCCGGCAGGGCTAGAGTACTTC. This chain connects TRBV2 to TRBJ2-7; weak D call: TRBD1 (5 bases). The CDR3 runs 13 residues. The germline V gene encodes CDR1 SNHLY and CDR2 FYNNEI. The V end lost 0 bases, the J end lost 11 bases, and 14 bases lay between the germline ends.

The CDR3 loop is CASSLVPGQGNEQFF. CDR3 nucleotide sequence: TGTGCCAGCAGTTTAGTCCCAGGGCAGGGTAATGAGCAGTTCTTC. V gene TRBV28 combines with J gene TRBJ2-1; D might be TRBD1 (5 bases). This CDR3 comprises 15 residues. CDR1 is MDHEN and CDR2 is SYDVKM in the germline V gene. Trimming left V 2 bases short and J 7 bases short, with 15 bases between.

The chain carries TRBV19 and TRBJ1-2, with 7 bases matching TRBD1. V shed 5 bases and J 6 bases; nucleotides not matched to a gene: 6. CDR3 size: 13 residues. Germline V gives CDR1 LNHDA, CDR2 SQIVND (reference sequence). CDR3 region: CASSVNRGHGYTF. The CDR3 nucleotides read TGTGCCAGTAGTGTTAACAGGGGTCATGGCTACACCTTC.

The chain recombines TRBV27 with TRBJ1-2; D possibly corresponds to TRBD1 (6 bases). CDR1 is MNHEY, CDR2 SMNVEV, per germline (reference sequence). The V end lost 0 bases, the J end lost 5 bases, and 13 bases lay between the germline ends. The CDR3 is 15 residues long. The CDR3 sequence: CASSLSLRGTYGYTF. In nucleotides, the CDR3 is TGTGCCAGCAGTTTATCTCTCAGGGGAACGTATGGCTACACCTTC.

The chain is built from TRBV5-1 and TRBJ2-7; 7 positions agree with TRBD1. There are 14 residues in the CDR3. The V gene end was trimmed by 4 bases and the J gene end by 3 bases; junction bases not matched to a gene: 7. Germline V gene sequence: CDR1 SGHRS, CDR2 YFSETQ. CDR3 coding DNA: TGCGCCAGCAGCGTCAATCCAGGGGGCTACGAGCAGTACTTC. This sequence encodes CASSVNPGGYEQYF.

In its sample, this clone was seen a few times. As DNA, the CDR3 is TGTGCCAGCAACGGGGGGTTGGACAATGAGCAGTTCTTC. Its translation: CASNGGLDNEQFF. The chain joins TRBV18 to TRBJ2-1, with 7 bases identical to TRBD2. The CDR3 is 13 residues long. Unmatched junction bases numbered 6, after V lost 8 bases and J lost 5 bases. CDR1 and CDR2 (germline): KGHSH, LQKENI.

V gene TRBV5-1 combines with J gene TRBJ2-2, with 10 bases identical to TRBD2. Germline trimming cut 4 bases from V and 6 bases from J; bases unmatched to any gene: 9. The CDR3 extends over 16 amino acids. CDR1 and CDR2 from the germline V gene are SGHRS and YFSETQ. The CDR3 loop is CASSKESGRAPGELFF. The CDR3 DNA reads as TGCGCCAGCAGCAAAGAGAGCGGGAGGGCTCCCGGGGAGCTGTTTTTT.

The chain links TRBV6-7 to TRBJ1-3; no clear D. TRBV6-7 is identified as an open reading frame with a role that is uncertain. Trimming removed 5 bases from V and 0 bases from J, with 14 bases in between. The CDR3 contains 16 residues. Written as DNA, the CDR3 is TGTGCCAGCAGTACGGGAGCTCCTAACTCTGGAAACACCATATATTTT. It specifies CASSTGAPNSGNTIYF.

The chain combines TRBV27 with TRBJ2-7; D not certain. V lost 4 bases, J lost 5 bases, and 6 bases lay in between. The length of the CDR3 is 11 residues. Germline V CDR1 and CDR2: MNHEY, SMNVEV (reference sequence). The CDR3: CASSSVDEQYF. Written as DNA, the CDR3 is TGTGCCAGCAGTTCTGTTGACGAGCAGTACTTC.